The clone carrying this T cell receptor beta chain was picked up a small number of times. The antigen is not known. This sample stems from a study of breast tumors, draining lymph nodes, adjacent tissues. Study-level points and caveats: That most tumor T cells come from lymph nodes remained unproven. Tumor and nontumor repertoires were significantly more similar in luminal-like than in basal-like breast cancer. Most tumor T cells seemingly derive from lymph node, then expand in tumor.

One entry per CDR3 protein results from TCRdb running MiXCR on the multiplex PCR reads. The table has some 140,000 distinct CDR3 sequences, 20% to 25% seen once. The CDR3 contains 14 residues. Germline CDR1 reads MNHEY; CDR2 reads SMNVEV (reference sequence). The V end was cut by 2 bases, the J end by 4 bases, with 9 bases between. Axillary draining lymph nodes of breast cancer patients supplied the node samples. This chain links TRBV27 with TRBJ2-1, with TRBD1 as a possible D gene (5 bases). Sequencing was performed on axillary lymph node tissue. The TCR was taken from a female donor with breast cancer. Some clones in this sample may be carry-over from other donors' samples. The CDR3 nucleotides read TGTGCCAGCAGTTTACTGGACACATACAATGAGCAGTTCTTC. It specifies CASSLLDTYNEQFF.